These 22 T cell receptor beta chains originate from one sample sequenced in a study of shared clonotypes between healthy human individuals. Data came from immunoSEQ multiplex PCR; TCRdb stores just in-frame clones and leaves some out. The sample contains about 1.1 million clones, 70% to 85% of which appear only once. Material for sequencing was memory CD4+ T cells from PBMCs. Subset given: CD45RA-negative fraction. These receptors all come from a man younger than 30 in good health. Some clones in this sample may be carry-over from other donors' samples.

The chain recombines TRBV7-8 with TRBJ2-7; D is possibly TRBD2 (6 bases). Trimming took off 0 bases at V and 3 bases at J, with 12 bases between the two ends. The CDR3 has 15 amino acids. Germline V lookup: CDR1 SGHVS, CDR2 FQNEAQ. CDR3 sequence (DNA): TGTGCCAGCAGCTTAGCCCGCGGGAAGTACTACGAGCAGTACTTC. This codes for CASSLARGKYYEQYF.

The chain has TRBV5-1 and TRBJ2-7; D tentatively fits TRBD1 or TRBD2 (5 bases each). Trimming left V 7 bases short and J 3 bases short, with 17 bases between. The CDR3 contains 14 residues. Germline V lookup: CDR1 SGHRS, CDR2 YFSETQ. CDR3 DNA: TGCGCCAGCGGCAGAGGGGATTGGGGCTACGAGCAGTACTTC. This gives the protein CASGRGDWGYEQYF.

This sequence joins TRBV18 and TRBJ2-5; possibly TRBD2 for D (5 bases). The germline V gene has CDR1 KGHSH and CDR2 LQKENI. V was pared by 2 bases and J by 0 bases, with 13 bases between. The CDR3 loop spans 16 amino acids. CDR3 loop: CASSPIYPSHQETQYF. The CDR3 DNA reads TGTGCCAGCTCACCAATCTATCCTAGCCACCAAGAGACCCAGTACTTC. The full variable domain, rest sourced from reference TRBV18 and TRBJ2-5, is NAGVMQNPRHLVRRRGQEARLRCSPMKGHSHVYWYRQLPEEGLKFMVYLQKENIIDESGMPKERFSAEFPKEGPSILRIQQVVRGDSAAYFCASSPIYPSHQETQYFGPGTRLLVL.

Concerning this clone: This sample also contains other DNA sequences that code for the same CDR3. J is TRBJ2-2 and V is TRBV5-4; no reliable D call. The CDR3 is 14 amino acids. Trimming removed 4 bases from V and 2 bases from J, with 9 bases in between. Looked up from germline, CDR1 is SGHNT and CDR2 is YYREEE (reference sequence). The CDR3 coding sequence is TGTGCCAGCAGCCCAGGACCTAACACCGGGGAGCTGTTTTTT. Its protein is CASSPGPNTGELFF. Supplemented by reference TRBV5-4 and TRBJ2-2, the full variable domain reads ETGVTQSPTHLIKTRGQQVTLRCSSQSGHNTVSWYQQALGQGPQFIFQYYREEENGRGNFPPRFSGLQFPNYSSELNVNALELDDSALYLCASSPGPNTGELFFGEGSRLTVL.

The chain employs TRBV18 and TRBJ2-5; TRBD1 agrees at 10 bases. After removal of 6 bases from V and 2 bases from J, the junction contained 3 bases not matched to a gene. Germline V gene data show CDR1 as KGHSH and CDR2 as LQKENI. There are 14 residues in the CDR3. The DNA of the CDR3 is TGTGCCAGCTCCCTGGGACAGGGGCAAGAGACCCAGTACTTC. Encoded protein: CASSLGQGQETQYF.

This clone was seen ten or more times. The chain uses TRBV10-3 and TRBJ2-3; a weak D match, TRBD1 (5 bases). V was shortened by 4 bases and J by 7 bases, with 6 bases between the two germline ends. CDR3 length: 11 residues. Germline CDR1 reads ENHRY; CDR2 reads SYGVKD. The CDR3 loop reads CAISAGYTQYF. The CDR3, as DNA: TGTGCCATCAGTGCAGGGTATACGCAGTATTTT.

This clone was seen only a few times. CDR3 loop: CASSYRGEGEAFF. CDR3 coding DNA: TGTGCCAGCAGTTACCGGGGGGAGGGTGAAGCTTTCTTT. The chain links TRBV6-6 to TRBJ1-1; TRBD1 is a possible D gene (5 bases). CDR1 MNHNY and CDR2 SVGAGI come from the germline V gene (reference sequence). Trimming removed 2 bases from V and 7 bases from J, with 11 bases in between. The CDR3 sequence is 13 residues long.

The chain couples TRBV4-1 to TRBJ1-2; D possibly corresponds to TRBD1 (6 bases). The CDR3 is made up of 17 amino acids. From germline, CDR1 is MGHRA and CDR2 YSYEKL. Trimming removed 2 bases at V and 4 bases at J, with 20 bases between. For the CDR3, the DNA is TGCGCCAGCAGCCAACGACGGGGGGGGCAAAAGAGCTATGGCTACACCTTC. Amino acid sequence: CASSQRRGGQKSYGYTF.

The CDR3 sequence is CASSVGTSGIRSTDTQYF. DNA of the CDR3: TGTGCCAGCAGCGTAGGGACTAGCGGGATCAGGAGCACAGATACGCAGTATTTT. The J gene is TRBJ2-3, the V gene TRBV9, with 12 bases that match TRBD2. In germline, CDR1 is SGDLS, CDR2 YYNGEE. J was trimmed by 0 bases and V by 0 bases; bases with no gene match: 5. The CDR3 runs to 18 residues.

CDR3 region: CASSIGPAQPQHF. For the CDR3, the DNA is TGTGCCAGTAGTATCGGGCCCGCCCAGCCCCAGCATTTT. The rearrangement uses TRBV19 and TRBJ1-5; D gene uncertain. CDR1 and CDR2 (germline): LNHDA, SQIVND (reference sequence). Trimming pared 3 bases from V and 7 bases from J, leaving 10 bases between. The CDR3 has 13 amino acids. The full variable domain, rest sourced from reference TRBV19 and TRBJ1-5, is DGGITQSPKYLFRKEGQNVTLSCEQNLNHDAMYWYRQDPGQGLRLIYYSQIVNDFQKGDIAEGYSVSREKKESFPLTVTSAQKNPTAFYLCASSIGPAQPQHFGDGTRLSIL.

This clone has only a few counts. This chain uses TRBV6-5 with TRBJ2-7; D perhaps matches TRBD2 (7 bases). Per the germline V gene, CDR1 is MNHEY and CDR2 is SVGAGI. With 9 bases removed from V and 3 bases from J, the gap between germline ends came to 18 bases. This CDR3 region has 14 residues. The CDR3: CARGGVGFRYEQYF. In DNA form, the CDR3 reads TGTGCCAGAGGGGGGGTAGGGTTCCGCTACGAGCAGTACTTC.

About this clone: This same CDR3 is encoded by further DNA sequences in the sample. V usage is TRBV6-5 and J usage is TRBJ1-2; D is ambiguous. This CDR3 comprises 13 residues. Per germline, CDR1 MNHEY and CDR2 SVGAGI. The V end lost 2 bases, the J end lost 1 base, and 5 bases lay between the germline ends. The chain's CDR3 is CASSYGRNYGYTF. The CDR3, as DNA: TGTGCCAGCAGTTACGGCCGTAACTATGGCTACACCTTC.

The chain couples TRBV5-1 to TRBJ2-2; 8 bases fit TRBD2. This CDR3 spans 15 amino acids. V lost 4 bases, J lost 7 bases, and 9 bases stayed unmatched. The germline V gene has CDR1 SGHRS and CDR2 YFSETQ. In nucleotides, the CDR3 is TGCGCCAGCAGCCAGCGGGAGACGGCGGTCGGGGAGCTGTTTTTT. It is translated as CASSQRETAVGELFF.

V is TRBV5-1 and J is TRBJ1-1; D unclear. Between the trimmed V and J ends, which lost 0 bases and 1 base, there was a span of 7 bases. There are 14 residues in the CDR3. The germline V gene encodes CDR1 SGHRS and CDR2 YFSETQ. CDR3: CASSLGHPNTEAFF. In nucleotides, the CDR3 is TGCGCCAGCAGCTTGGGCCACCCGAACACTGAAGCTTTCTTT.

V and J are TRBV5-1 and TRBJ2-3; D is unclear. The CDR3 extends over 13 amino acids. In germline, CDR1 is SGHRS, CDR2 YFSETQ. The V gene lost 7 bases and the J gene lost 3 bases, with 12 bases spanning the gap. The CDR3 loop reads CASGDIGTDTQYF. DNA of the CDR3: TGCGCCAGCGGTGACATTGGAACAGATACGCAGTATTTT.

The chain links TRBV5-1 to TRBJ1-3; D uncertain. The CDR3 length is 14 residues. The V and J ends lost 0 bases and 2 bases respectively, with 6 bases between them. Germline CDR1 and CDR2: SGHRS and YFSETQ. DNA for the CDR3: TGCGCCAGCAGCTTGGGACCCGCTGGAAACACCATATATTTT. Translating gives CASSLGPAGNTIYF.

The chain uses TRBV7-3 and TRBJ2-2; the D gene is possibly TRBD2 (6 bases). Between the trimmed V and J ends, which lost 0 bases and 7 bases, there was a span of 15 bases. The germline V gene has CDR1 SGHTA and CDR2 FQGTGA. The CDR3 runs 16 residues. The CDR3 nucleotides read TGTGCCAGCAGCTTAACGGTCCCGCAGGGAGGCGGGGAGCTGTTTTTT. It translates to CASSLTVPQGGGELFF.

Concerning this clone itself: At the DNA level, this CDR3 is encoded by other sequences in the same sample as well. The V and J genes are TRBV7-2 and TRBJ2-2; D not certain. The CDR3 length is 15 residues. Between the trimmed V and J ends, which lost 1 base and 2 bases, there was a span of 8 bases. CDR1 is SGHTA, CDR2 FQGNSA, per germline. The CDR3: CASSLGGANTGELFF. The CDR3 DNA is TGTGCCAGCAGCTTAGGTGGTGCCAACACCGGGGAGCTGTTTTTT. Based on the CDR3 plus reference TRBV7-2 and TRBJ2-2, the full variable domain is GAGVSQSPSNKVTEKGKDVELRCDPISGHTALYWYRQSLGQGLEFLIYFQGNSAPDKSGLPSDRFSAERTGGSVSTLTIQRTQQEDSAVYLCASSLGGANTGELFFGEGSRLTVL.

This clone came up a few times. The rearrangement joins TRBV5-5 to TRBJ1-5, with a tentative D call TRBD1 (5 bases). Germline CDR1 SGHKS, CDR2 YYEKEE (reference sequence). The CDR3 loop spans 13 amino acids. Trimming took 0 bases from V and 5 from J, leaving 6 bases between them. DNA of the CDR3: TGTGCCAGCAGCTTGGAGGGGCATCAGCCCCAGCATTTT. Encoded protein: CASSLEGHQPQHF.

About this clone: The sample has other DNA sequences that encode this CDR3 too. The chain has TRBV7-2 and TRBJ2-7; either TRBD1 or TRBD2 may fit D (6 bases each). Trimming stripped 5 bases from V and 4 bases from J, with 9 bases between. Germline loops: CDR1 SGHTA, CDR2 FQGNSA. The CDR3 runs 12 residues. In DNA, the CDR3 is TGTGCCAGCAGCAAAGGGGGGTACGAGCAGTACTTC. It is translated as CASSKGGYEQYF. Full variable domain (missing parts from reference TRBV7-2 and TRBJ2-7): GAGVSQSPSNKVTEKGKDVELRCDPISGHTALYWYRQSLGQGLEFLIYFQGNSAPDKSGLPSDRFSAERTGGSVSTLTIQRTQQEDSAVYLCASSKGGYEQYFGPGTRLTVT.

This chain connects TRBV28 to TRBJ2-7; D not resolved. Germline V gene data show CDR1 as MDHEN and CDR2 as SYDVKM. The V end lost 7 bases, the J end lost 0 bases, and 16 bases lay between the germline ends. The CDR3 runs 15 residues. This chain's CDR3 is CASTLGGRSSYEQYF. The CDR3 DNA sequence: TGTGCCAGCACCCTAGGCGGTAGGAGCTCCTACGAGCAGTACTTC.

Worth noting for this clone: Within the sample, other DNA sequences also encode this same CDR3. The V call is TRBV28, the J call TRBJ2-5; 9 nucleotides align to TRBD2. The CDR3 has 16 amino acids. Per the germline V gene, CDR1 is MDHEN and CDR2 is SYDVKM. J was trimmed by 6 bases and V by 6 bases; bases with no gene match: 14. The CDR3 region has the DNA TGTGCCAGCAGCCCCTCGTGGTTAGCGGGAGTTAAGACCCAGTACTTC. Translation gives CASSPSWLAGVKTQYF.